This T cell receptor (beta chain) emerged from a study of T cells in Graves' hyperthyroidism and ophthalmopathy. Amplification of TCR beta CDR3 regions used RNA as the template. Researchers ran a first-round RT-PCR on the TCR CDR3 using the HTBI primer set. One entry per CDR3 protein, called by TCRdb with MiXCR from the multiplex PCR reads. The table records 350,000 to 400,000 distinct CDR3 sequences, roughly 13% of them present only once. CDR3 length: 17 residues. CDR1 DFQATT and CDR2 SNEGSKA come from the germline V gene (reference sequence). J gave up 4 bases and V 6 bases, and 10 bases lay outside the gene matches. The sample holds a few counts of this clonotype.

This chain connects TRBV20-1 to TRBJ2-3; 16 bases align to TRBD2. The sequencing sample was made of blood. The TCR was taken from a woman aged 60-70 years with Graves' hyperthyroidism. The CDR3 DNA reads as TGCAGTGCCCCGGGACTAGCGGGAGGGCGGGTCGCAGATACGCAGTATTTT. The encoded protein is CSAPGLAGGRVADTQYF.